This T cell receptor beta chain comes out of a study of immune characterization of retroperitoneal liposarcoma. V lost 9 bases to trimming and J lost 1 base, with 16 bases between them. Germline V gene lookup returns CDR1 KGHDR and CDR2 SFDVKD. The CDR3 totals 15 residues. A few counts support this clonotype. TCRdb reanalysed the PCR reads using MiXCR and keeps one entry per CDR3 protein. The table records roughly 10,000 distinct CDR3 sequences, roughly 23% of them present only once. The sequencing input was blood. This TCR was sampled from a female donor with retroperitoneal liposarcoma. V gene TRBV24-1 combines with J gene TRBJ2-3; D perhaps matches TRBD2 (6 bases). The CDR3: CATSGRGSGTDTQYF. In nucleotides, the CDR3 is TGTGCCACCTCTGGGCGGGGCTCGGGCACAGATACGCAGTATTTT.